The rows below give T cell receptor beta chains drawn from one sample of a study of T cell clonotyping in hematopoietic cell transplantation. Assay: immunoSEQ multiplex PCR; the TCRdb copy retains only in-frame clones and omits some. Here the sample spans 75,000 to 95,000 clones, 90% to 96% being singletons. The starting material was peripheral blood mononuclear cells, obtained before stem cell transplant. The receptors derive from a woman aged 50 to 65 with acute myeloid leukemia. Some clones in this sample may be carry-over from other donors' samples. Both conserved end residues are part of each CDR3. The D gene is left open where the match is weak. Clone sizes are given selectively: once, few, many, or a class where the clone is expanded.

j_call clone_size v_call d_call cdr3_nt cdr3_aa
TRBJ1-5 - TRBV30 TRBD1 TGTGCCTCTAACAAGCCCGGGACAGGGGCTAATCAGCCCCAGCATTTT CASNKPGTGANQPQHF
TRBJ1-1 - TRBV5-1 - TGCGCCAGCACCCGTTTAGGGGGGGACACTGAAGCTTTCTTT CASTRLGGDTEAFF
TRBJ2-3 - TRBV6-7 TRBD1 TGTGCCAGCAGTTATCAAACAGGGGGCCGGGCAGATACGCAGTATTTT CASSYQTGGRADTQYF
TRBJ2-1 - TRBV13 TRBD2 TGTGCCAGCAGCTCCGGACTAGCGGTCCACAATGAGCAGTTCTTC CASSSGLAVHNEQFF
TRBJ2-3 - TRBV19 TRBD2 TGTGCCAGTAGTATTAGCGGGGGGGCCATGGATACGCAGTATTTT CASSISGGAMDTQYF
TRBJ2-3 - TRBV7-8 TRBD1 TGTGCCAGCAGCTCACCGGGACAGGGGGAACTGGCAGATACGCAGTATTTT CASSSPGQGELADTQYF
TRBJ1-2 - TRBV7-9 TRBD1 TGTGCCAGCAGCTTGTTCGAAGAAGGACAGGGCGGAGGCTACACCTTC CASSLFEEGQGGGYTF
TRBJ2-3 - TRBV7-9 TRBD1 TGTGCCAGCAGCCTACGACAGGGGGCGGCAGATACGCAGTATTTT CASSLRQGAADTQYF
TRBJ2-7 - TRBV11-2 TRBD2 TGTGCCAGCAGTCAAGGAACTAGCGGGAGAAAGCAGTACTTC CASSQGTSGRKQYF
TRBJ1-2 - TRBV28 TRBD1 TGTGCCAGCACCACGGGAGGACAGGGGCTAGCTGGCTACACCTTC CASTTGGQGLAGYTF
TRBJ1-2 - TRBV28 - TGTGCCAGCCTACGAGATCCCGACAGTAACTATGGCTACACCTTC CASLRDPDSNYGYTF
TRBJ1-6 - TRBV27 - TGTGCCAGCAGTCCTGGGGGGAGTTCACCCCTCCACTTT CASSPGGSSPLHF
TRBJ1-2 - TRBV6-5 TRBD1 TGTGCCAGCACCAGACAGGGCCTGGGGGGCTACACCTTC CASTRQGLGGYTF
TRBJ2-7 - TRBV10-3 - TGTGCCATCAGTGGTCTAGCTGGCGAGCAGTACTTC CAISGLAGEQYF
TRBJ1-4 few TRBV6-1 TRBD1 TGTGCCAGCAGAGGGGACAGGGTGTCTGAAAAACTGTTTTTT CASRGDRVSEKLFF
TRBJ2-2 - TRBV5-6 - TGTGCCAGCAGCTGGAGACAGGTGGGAACCGGGGAGCTGTTTTTT CASSWRQVGTGELFF
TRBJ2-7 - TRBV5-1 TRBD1 TGCGCCAGCAGCCCCGGACAGGCTGCCCCGTACGAGCAGTACTTC CASSPGQAAPYEQYF
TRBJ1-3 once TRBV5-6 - TGTGCCAGCAGCTTGGACGCGTACTCTGGAAACACCATATATTTT CASSLDAYSGNTIYF
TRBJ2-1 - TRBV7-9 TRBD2 TGTGCCAGCAGTTTGACTAGCGGGCTGAACAATGAGCAGTTCTTC CASSLTSGLNNEQFF
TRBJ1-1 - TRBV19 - TGTGCCAGTAGTATAGGAAGGGACCTAAGGGGTGAAGCTTTCTTT CASSIGRDLRGEAFF
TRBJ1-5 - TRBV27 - TGTGCCAGCAGTCAACAGGCTCAAATAAATCAGCCCCAGCATTTT CASSQQAQINQPQHF
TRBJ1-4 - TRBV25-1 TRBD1 TGTGCCAGCAGTCCACACAGGGGTCTTGCAACTGCTAATGAAAAACTGTTTTTT CASSPHRGLATANEKLFF
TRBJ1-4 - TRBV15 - TGTGCCACCAGCAGAGATAGGCAGTTGCTGGGAAAACTGTTTTTT CATSRDRQLLGKLFF
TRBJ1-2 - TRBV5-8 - TGTGCCAGCAGCATGGGGATTACGGGTGGCTACACCTTC CASSMGITGGYTF
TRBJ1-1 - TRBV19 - TGTGCCAGTAGACGAGGTCGATCGAACACTGAAGCTTTCTTT CASRRGRSNTEAFF
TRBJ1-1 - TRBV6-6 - TGTGCCAGCAGTTACCTCCTTGAGAACACTGAAGCTTTCTTT CASSYLLENTEAFF
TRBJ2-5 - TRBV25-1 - TGTGCCAGCAGTGCAGGAATGAGGGGGGAGACCCAGTACTTC CASSAGMRGETQYF
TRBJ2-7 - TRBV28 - TGTGCCAGCAGGCACCGCCCCGGGGTGCGTAGCTCCTACGAGCAGTACTTC CASRHRPGVRSSYEQYF
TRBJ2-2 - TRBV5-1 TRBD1 TGCGCCAGCAGCCGACCGCAGGGGGCCGGCGGGGAGCTGTTTTTT CASSRPQGAGGELFF
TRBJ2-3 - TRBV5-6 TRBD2 TGTGCCAGCAGCTCATTACTAGCGGGGGCAAACGAGTTTTCAGATACGCAGTATTTT CASSSLLAGANEFSDTQYF
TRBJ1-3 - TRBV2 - TGTGCCAGCAAGTTGGACAGTTCCCCTAGCTCTGGAAACACCATATATTTT CASKLDSSPSSGNTIYF
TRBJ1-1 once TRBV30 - TGTGCCTGGAGTGGGGTCCGAACGGGGAACACTGAAGCTTTCTTT CAWSGVRTGNTEAFF
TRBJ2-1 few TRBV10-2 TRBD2 TGCGCCAGCAGTGAGCCCGTGGGGACTAGCGGACCCTACAATGAGCAGTTCTTC CASSEPVGTSGPYNEQFF
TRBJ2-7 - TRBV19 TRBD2 TGTGCCAGTAGTACCGGGGGAGGGTACGAGCAGTACTTC CASSTGGGYEQYF
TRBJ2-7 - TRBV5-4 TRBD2 TGTGCCAGCAGACCTGGACTAGCGGGTGGAGGGGGTGCCGAGCAGTACTTC CASRPGLAGGGGAEQYF
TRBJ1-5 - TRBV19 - TGTGCCAGTAGTATGTCCGGGACACTTAATCAGCCCCAGCATTTT CASSMSGTLNQPQHF
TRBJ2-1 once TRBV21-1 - TGTGCCAGCAGCACTTGGGCCTCCTCCAATGAGCAGTTCTTC CASSTWASSNEQFF
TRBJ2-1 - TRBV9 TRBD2 TGTGCCAGCAGCGTACTTCGAGGTACTAGCGGGGTGAATGAGCAGTTCTTC CASSVLRGTSGVNEQFF
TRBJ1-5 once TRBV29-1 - TGCAGCGTTGGGGGAGGCTATAGCAATCAGCCCCAGCATTTT CSVGGGYSNQPQHF
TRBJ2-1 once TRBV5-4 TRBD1 TGTGCCAGCAGCTCGGAGGGACAGGGGTTCTACAATGAGCAGTTCTTC CASSSEGQGFYNEQFF
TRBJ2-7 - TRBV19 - TGTGCCAGTAGTATACTATACGGCTACGAGCAGTACTTC CASSILYGYEQYF
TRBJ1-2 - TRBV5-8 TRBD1 TGTGCCAGCAGTTTCTCCGGGACAGGGGGCTGGGGCTACACCTTC CASSFSGTGGWGYTF
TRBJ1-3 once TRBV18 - TGTGCCAGCTCACCTCCAACGACAGCTGGAAACACCATATATTTT CASSPPTTAGNTIYF
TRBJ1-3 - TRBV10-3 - TGTGCCACAGCCCCCCAGGGGTCTGGAAACACCATATATTTT CATAPQGSGNTIYF
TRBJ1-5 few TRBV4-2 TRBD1 TGTGCCAGCAGCCAAGACGGAACAGGGGTAGAGCGTCAGCCCCAGCATTTT CASSQDGTGVERQPQHF
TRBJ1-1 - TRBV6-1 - TGTGCCAGCAGTGAGTTTGCTGAAGCTTTCTTT CASSEFAEAFF
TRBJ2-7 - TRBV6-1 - TGTGCCAGCAGTGACTATGGAGGAACCTCCTACGAGCAGTACTTC CASSDYGGTSYEQYF
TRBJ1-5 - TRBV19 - TGTGCCAGTAGTATCCAGACAGCAAATCAGCCCCAGCATTTT CASSIQTANQPQHF
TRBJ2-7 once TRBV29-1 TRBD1 TGCAGCGTGTGGGGGACAGGCATAACCTACGAGCAGTACTTC CSVWGTGITYEQYF
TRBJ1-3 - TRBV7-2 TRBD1 TGTGCCAGCAGCTTGGTCCAGGGGGGAGGAAACACCATATATTTT CASSLVQGGGNTIYF
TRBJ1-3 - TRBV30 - TGTGCCTGGAGTGTAGGGGCTGGAAACACCATATATTTT CAWSVGAGNTIYF
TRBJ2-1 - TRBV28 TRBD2 TGTGCCAGCAGCGTAGCGGGAGGCTACAATGAGCAGTTCTTC CASSVAGGYNEQFF
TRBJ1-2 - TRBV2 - TGTGCCAGCAATAAAGACGGAAACTATGGCTACACCTTC CASNKDGNYGYTF
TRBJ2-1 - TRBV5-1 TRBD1 TGCGCCAGCAGCGCACAGGGGGACTCCTACAATGAGCAGTTCTTC CASSAQGDSYNEQFF
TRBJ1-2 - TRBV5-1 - TGCGCCAGCAGCGCGTTGGGGGTTAGCTATGGCTACACCTTC CASSALGVSYGYTF
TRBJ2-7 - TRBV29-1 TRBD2 TGCAGCGCTATACTAGCGGGGGCCTACGAGCAGTACTTC CSAILAGAYEQYF
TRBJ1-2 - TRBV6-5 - TGTGCCAGCAGTTACTCACTGCCGGGGACGGATGGCTACACCTTC CASSYSLPGTDGYTF